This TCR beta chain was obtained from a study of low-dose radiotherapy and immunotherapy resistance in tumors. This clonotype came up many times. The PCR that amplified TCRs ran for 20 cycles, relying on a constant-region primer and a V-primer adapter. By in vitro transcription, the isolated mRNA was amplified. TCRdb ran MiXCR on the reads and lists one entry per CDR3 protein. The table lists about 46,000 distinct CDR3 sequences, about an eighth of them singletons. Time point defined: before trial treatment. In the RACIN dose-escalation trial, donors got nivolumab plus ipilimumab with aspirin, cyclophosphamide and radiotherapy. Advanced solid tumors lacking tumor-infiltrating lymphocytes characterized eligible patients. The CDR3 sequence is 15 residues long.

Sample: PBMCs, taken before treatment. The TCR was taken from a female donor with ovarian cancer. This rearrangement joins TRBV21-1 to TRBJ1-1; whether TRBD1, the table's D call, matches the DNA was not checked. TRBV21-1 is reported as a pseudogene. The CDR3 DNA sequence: TGTGCCAGCAGCAGTGGGGGGGCGTTGAACACTGAAGCTTTCTTT. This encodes CASSSGGALNTEAFF.